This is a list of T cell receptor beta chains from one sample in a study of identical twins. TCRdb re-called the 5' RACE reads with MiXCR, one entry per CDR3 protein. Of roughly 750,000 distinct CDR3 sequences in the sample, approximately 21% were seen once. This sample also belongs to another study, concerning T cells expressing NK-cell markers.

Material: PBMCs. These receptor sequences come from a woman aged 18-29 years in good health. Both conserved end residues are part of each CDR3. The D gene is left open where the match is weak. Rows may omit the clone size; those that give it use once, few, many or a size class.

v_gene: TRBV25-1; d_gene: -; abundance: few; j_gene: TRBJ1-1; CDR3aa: CATKGGKGTVNTEAFF; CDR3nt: TGTGCCACCAAAGGGGGTAAGGGCACCGTGAACACTGAAGCTTTCTTT
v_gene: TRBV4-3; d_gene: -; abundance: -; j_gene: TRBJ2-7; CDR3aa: CASTPWERASYEQYF; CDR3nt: TGCGCCAGCACCCCCTGGGAGAGGGCGTCCTACGAGCAGTACTTC
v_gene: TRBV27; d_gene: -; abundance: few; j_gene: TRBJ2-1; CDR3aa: CASSSIITGKGYNEQFF; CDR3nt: TGTGCCAGCAGTTCCATCATTACAGGAAAGGGGTACAATGAGCAGTTCTTC
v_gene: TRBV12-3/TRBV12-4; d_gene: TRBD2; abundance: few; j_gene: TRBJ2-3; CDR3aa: CASSRGGAADTQYF; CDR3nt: TGTGCCAGCAGTCGCGGGGGGGCAGCAGATACGCAGTATTTT
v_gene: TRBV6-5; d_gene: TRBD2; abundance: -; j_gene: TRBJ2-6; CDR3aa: CASSYSGLAGSSGANVLTF; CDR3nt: TGTGCCAGCAGTTACTCGGGGCTAGCGGGATCTTCTGGGGCCAACGTCCTGACTTTC
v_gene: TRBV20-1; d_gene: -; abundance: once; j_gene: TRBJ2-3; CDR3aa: CSAPRPTDTQYF; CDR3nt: TGCAGTGCTCCCCGTCCCACAGATACGCAGTATTTT
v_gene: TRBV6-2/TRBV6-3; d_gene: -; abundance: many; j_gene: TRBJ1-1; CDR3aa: CASSPLKALDTEAFF; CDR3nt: TGTGCCAGCAGCCCCCTTAAAGCCCTCGACACTGAAGCTTTCTTT
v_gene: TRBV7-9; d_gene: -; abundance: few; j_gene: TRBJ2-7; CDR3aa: CASSSSAGEQYF; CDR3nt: TGTGCCAGCAGCTCTAGCGCGGGCGAGCAGTACTTC
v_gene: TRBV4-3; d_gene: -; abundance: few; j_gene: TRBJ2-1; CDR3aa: CASSQEPVSYNEQFF; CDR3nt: TGCGCCAGCAGCCAAGAGCCGGTCTCCTACAATGAGCAGTTCTTC
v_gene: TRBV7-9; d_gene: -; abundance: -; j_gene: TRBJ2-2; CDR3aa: CASSKGQAGRLFF; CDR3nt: TGTGCCAGCAGCAAAGGACAGGCGGGGAGGCTGTTTTTT
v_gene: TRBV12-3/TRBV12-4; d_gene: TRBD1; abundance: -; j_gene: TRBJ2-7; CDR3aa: CASRQQGMSYEQYF; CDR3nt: TGTGCCAGCAGACAACAGGGGATGTCCTACGAGCAGTACTTC
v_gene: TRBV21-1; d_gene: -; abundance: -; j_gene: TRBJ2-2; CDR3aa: CASSKVGVRTGHRGRTLNTGELFF; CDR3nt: TGTGCCAGCAGCAAAGTTGGGGTCAGGACAGGGCACCGTGGCCGCACGCTTAACACCGGGGAGCTGTTTTTT
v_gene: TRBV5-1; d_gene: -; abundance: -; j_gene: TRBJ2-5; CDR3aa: CASSPRLGSYQETQYF; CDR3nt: TGCGCCAGCAGCCCTCGACTTGGCAGTTACCAAGAGACCCAGTACTTC
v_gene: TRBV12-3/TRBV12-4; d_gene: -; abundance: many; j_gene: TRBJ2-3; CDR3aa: CASSLAQSDTQYF; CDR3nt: TGTGCCAGCAGTTTAGCGCAATCAGATACGCAGTATTTT
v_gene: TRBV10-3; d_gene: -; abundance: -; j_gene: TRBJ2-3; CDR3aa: CAISVAGSTDTQYF; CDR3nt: TGTGCCATCAGTGTTGCGGGGAGCACAGATACGCAGTATTTT
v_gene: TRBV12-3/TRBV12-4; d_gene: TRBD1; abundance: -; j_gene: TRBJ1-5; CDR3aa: CASNRQGAGQPQHF; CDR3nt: TGTGCCAGCAATCGACAGGGGGCTGGGCAGCCCCAGCATTTT
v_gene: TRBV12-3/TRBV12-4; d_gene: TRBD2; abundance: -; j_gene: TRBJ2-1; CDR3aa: CASSYSGGTNEQFF; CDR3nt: TGTGCCAGCAGTTACAGCGGGGGGACCAATGAGCAGTTCTTC
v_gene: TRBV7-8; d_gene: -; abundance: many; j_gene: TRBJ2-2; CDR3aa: CASSLGTGYTGELFF; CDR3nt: TGTGCCAGCAGCTTAGGCACAGGGTATACCGGGGAGCTGTTTTTT
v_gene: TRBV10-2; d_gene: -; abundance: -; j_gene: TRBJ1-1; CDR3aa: CASSDPERRAFF; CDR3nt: TGCGCCAGCAGTGATCCTGAGCGTAGAGCTTTCTTT
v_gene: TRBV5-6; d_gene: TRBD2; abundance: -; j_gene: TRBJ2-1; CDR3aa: CASSWGTSEQFF; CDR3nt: TGTGCCAGCAGCTGGGGGACTAGTGAGCAGTTCTTC
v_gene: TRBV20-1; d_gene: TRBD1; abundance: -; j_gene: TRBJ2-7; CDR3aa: CSARFPGQGLHEQYF; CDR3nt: TGCAGTGCTAGGTTCCCGGGACAGGGCCTCCACGAGCAGTACTTC
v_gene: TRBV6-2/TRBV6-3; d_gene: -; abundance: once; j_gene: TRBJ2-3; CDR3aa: CASSGRGSDTQYF; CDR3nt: TGTGCCAGCAGTGGTAGGGGTTCAGATACGCAGTATTTT
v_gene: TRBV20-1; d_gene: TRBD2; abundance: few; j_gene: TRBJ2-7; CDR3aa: CSARGGSGAYEQYF; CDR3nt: TGCAGTGCTAGAGGTGGTAGCGGGGCCTACGAGCAGTACTTC
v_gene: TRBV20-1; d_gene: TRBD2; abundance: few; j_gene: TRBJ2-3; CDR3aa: CSARWLAGGTDTQYF; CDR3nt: TGCAGTGCTAGGTGGCTAGCGGGGGGCACAGATACGCAGTATTTT
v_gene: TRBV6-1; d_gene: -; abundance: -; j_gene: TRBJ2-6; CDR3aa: CASTLRDTSTGANVLTF; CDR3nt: TGTGCCAGCACCCTAAGGGACACTAGTACTGGGGCCAACGTCCTGACTTTC
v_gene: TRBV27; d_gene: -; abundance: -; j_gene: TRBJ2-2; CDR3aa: CASSWGPYTGELFF; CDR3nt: TGTGCCAGCAGTTGGGGGCCATACACCGGGGAGCTGTTTTTT
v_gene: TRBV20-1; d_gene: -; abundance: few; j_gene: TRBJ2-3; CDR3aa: CSASPLGTDTQYF; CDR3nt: TGCAGTGCTAGTCCTCTCGGGACAGATACGCAGTATTTT
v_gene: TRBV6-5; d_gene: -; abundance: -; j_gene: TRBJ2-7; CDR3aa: CASSYSSGFQGYEQYF; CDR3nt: TGTGCCAGCAGTTACTCCTCGGGATTTCAAGGCTACGAGCAGTACTTC
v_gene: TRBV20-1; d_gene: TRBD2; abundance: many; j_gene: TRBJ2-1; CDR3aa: CSASGRPYNEQFF; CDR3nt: TGCAGTGCTAGCGGGAGGCCCTACAATGAGCAGTTCTTC
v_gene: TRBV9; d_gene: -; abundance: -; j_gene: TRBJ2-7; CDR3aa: CASSVVGDKSYEQYF; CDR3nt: TGTGCCAGCAGCGTAGTTGGGGACAAGAGCTACGAGCAGTACTTC
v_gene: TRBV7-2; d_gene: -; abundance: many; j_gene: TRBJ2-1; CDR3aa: CASSFWGSRTPFFF; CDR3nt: TGTGCCAGCAGCTTCTGGGGATCTAGGACCCCGTTTTTCTTC
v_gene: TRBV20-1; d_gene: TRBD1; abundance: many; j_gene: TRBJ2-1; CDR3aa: CSAAGQGDYNEQFF; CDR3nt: TGCAGTGCCGCCGGACAGGGGGACTACAATGAGCAGTTCTTC
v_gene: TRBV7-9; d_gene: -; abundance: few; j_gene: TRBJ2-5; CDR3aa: CASSSREGVPETQYF; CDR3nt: TGTGCCAGCAGCTCCAGGGAGGGGGTCCCTGAGACCCAGTACTTC
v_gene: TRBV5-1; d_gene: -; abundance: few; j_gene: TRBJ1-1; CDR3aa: CASSSDIGEAFF; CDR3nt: TGCGCCAGCAGTTCCGACATCGGTGAAGCTTTCTTT
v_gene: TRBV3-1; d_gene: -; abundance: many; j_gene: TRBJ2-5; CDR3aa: CASSQAGVEPAGTQYF; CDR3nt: TGTGCCAGCAGCCAAGCGGGTGTGGAGCCCGCAGGGACCCAGTACTTC
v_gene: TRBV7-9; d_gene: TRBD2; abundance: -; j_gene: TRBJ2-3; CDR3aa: CASSLFAGEDTQYF; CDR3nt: TGTGCCAGCAGCTTATTTGCGGGGGAAGATACGCAGTATTTT
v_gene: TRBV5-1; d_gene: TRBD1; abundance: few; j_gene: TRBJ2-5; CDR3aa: CASSLRDSQETQYF; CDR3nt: TGTGCCAGCAGCCTCCGGGACAGCCAAGAGACCCAGTACTTC
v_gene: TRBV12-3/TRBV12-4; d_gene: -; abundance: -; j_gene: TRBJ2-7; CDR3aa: CASSLRRDRGYEQYF; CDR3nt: TGTGCCAGCAGTTTAAGGCGGGACCGTGGCTACGAGCAGTACTTC
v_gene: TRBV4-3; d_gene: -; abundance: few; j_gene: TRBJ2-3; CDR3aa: CASSQVPRPTDTQYF; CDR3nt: TGCGCCAGCAGCCAAGTTCCGCGGCCCACAGATACGCAGTATTTT
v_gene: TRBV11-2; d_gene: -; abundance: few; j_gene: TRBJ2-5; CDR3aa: CASSPVSAETQYF; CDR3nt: TGTGCCAGCAGCCCCGTTTCCGCAGAGACCCAGTACTTC
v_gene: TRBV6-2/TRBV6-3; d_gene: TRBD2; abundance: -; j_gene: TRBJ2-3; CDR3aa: CASSRRDYQDTQYF; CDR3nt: TGTGCCAGCAGTCGCCGGGACTACCAAGATACGCAGTATTTT
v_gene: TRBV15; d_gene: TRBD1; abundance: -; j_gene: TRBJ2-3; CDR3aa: CATSRYRDRLSTDTQYF; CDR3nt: TGTGCCACCAGCAGATACCGGGACAGGTTAAGCACAGATACGCAGTATTTT
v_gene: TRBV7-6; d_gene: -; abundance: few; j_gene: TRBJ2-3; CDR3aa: CASSQRRATDTQYF; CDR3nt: TGTGCCAGCAGCCAAAGACGGGCCACAGATACGCAGTATTTT
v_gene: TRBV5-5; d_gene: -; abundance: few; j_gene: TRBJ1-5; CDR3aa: CASSLGPVNQPQHF; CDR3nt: TGTGCCAGCAGCTTAGGACCGGTCAATCAGCCCCAGCATTTT
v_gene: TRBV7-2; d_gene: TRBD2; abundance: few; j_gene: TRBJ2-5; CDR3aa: CASSLGPPGGAKTQYF; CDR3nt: TGTGCCAGCAGCTTAGGTCCACCGGGGGGAGCGAAGACCCAGTACTTC
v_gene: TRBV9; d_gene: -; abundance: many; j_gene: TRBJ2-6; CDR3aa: CASSVAGANVLTF; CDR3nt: TGTGCCAGTAGTGTCGCTGGGGCCAACGTCCTGACTTTC
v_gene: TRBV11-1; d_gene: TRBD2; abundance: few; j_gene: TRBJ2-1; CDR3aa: CASSSLGTSGSSYNEQFF; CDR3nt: TGTGCCAGCAGCTCATTAGGTACTAGCGGGAGCTCCTACAATGAGCAGTTCTTC
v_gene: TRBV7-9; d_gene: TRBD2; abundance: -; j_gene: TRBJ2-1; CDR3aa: CASSLTGGGGVRNEQFF; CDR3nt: TGTGCCAGCAGCTTGACGGGAGGAGGAGGGGTGCGCAATGAGCAGTTCTTC
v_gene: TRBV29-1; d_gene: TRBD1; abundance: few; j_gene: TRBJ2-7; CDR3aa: CSVSGQGNPYEQYF; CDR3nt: TGCAGCGTTTCCGGACAGGGCAATCCCTACGAGCAGTACTTC
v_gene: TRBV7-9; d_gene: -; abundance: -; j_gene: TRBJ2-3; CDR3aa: CASSRVGPASQYF; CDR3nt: TGTGCCAGCAGCCGTGTGGGCCCAGCCTCGCAGTATTTT
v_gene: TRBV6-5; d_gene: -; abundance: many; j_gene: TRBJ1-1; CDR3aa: CASSYELNTEAFF; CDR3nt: TGTGCCAGCAGTTACGAGTTGAACACTGAAGCTTTCTTT
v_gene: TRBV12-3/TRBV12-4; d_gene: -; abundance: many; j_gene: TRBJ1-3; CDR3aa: CASTPSYTIYF; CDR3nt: TGTGCCAGCACCCCGTCGTACACCATATATTTT
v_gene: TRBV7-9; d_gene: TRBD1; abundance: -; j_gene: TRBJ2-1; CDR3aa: CASSRGQLNEQFF; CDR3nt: TGTGCCAGCAGCAGGGGACAGCTCAATGAGCAGTTCTTC
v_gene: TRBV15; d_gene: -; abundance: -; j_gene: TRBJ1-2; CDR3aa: CATSRDLIGGYGYTF; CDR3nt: TGTGCCACCAGCAGAGATCTAATCGGGGGGTATGGCTACACCTTC
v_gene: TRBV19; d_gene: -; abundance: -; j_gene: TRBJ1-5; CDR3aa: CASSSGGGWNQPQHF; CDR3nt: TGTGCCAGTAGTTCCGGGGGGGGCTGGAATCAGCCCCAGCATTTT
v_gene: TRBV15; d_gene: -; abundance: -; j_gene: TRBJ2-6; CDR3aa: CATSLQMGGTGANVLTF; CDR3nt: TGTGCCACCAGCTTACAAATGGGAGGCACTGGGGCCAACGTCCTGACTTTC
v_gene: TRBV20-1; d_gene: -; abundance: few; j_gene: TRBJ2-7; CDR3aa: CSAWVSTYEQYF; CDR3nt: TGCAGTGCATGGGTATCCACCTACGAGCAGTACTTC